This T cell receptor beta chain was documented in a study of human versus mouse CDR3 diversity and MHC coevolution. On the study more broadly: immunoSEQ was reported to reach one in 200,000 T cells sensitivity. Study-level findings and limits: Human T cells were selected on several MHC II alleles.

Germline CDR1 and CDR2: SGHVS and FQNEAQ. The CDR3 is made up of 14 amino acids. With V trimmed by 8 bases and J by 12 bases, 15 bases remained unmatched. Only in-frame clones appear in the TCRdb table, and some are missing; sequencing was by immunoSEQ multiplex PCR. The data hold some 60,000 clones, with around 94% observed a single time. A remark on this clone: Antigen: not known.

This receptor was obtained from a person in their 60s in good health. This sequence joins TRBV7-8 and TRBJ2-1; 8 bases fit TRBD2. Material for sequencing was naive CD4+ T cells from blood. Specified subset: CD45RO-negative CD62L-positive naive CD4 T cells. CDR3 bases: TGTGCCAGCCGACCGGGACTAGTGGAGGGGGGGCAGTTCTTC. It codes for CASRPGLVEGGQFF. Full variable domain (missing parts from reference TRBV7-8 and TRBJ2-1): GAGVSQSPRYKVAKRGQDVALRCDPISGHVSLFWYQQALGQGPEFLTYFQNEAQLDKSGLPSDRFFAERPEGSVSTLKIQRTQQEDSAVYLCASRPGLVEGGQFFGPGTRLTVL.